This note documents a single TCR beta chain sequence. Antigen: not known. The CDR3 covers 14 residues. Germline loops: CDR1 SGHTA, CDR2 FQGNSA. The data originate from a study of monozygotic twins with inflammatory bowel disease. The authors used about 3,500 ng of total RNA per TCR library. For each CDR3 protein, TCRdb gives one entry from its re-call of the 5' RACE reads, without DNA. Its table lists fewer than 450,000 distinct CDR3 sequences. Study conclusions and caveats: IBD-affected twins scored below their healthy co-twins in TCRbeta diversity (inverse Simpson). Immunosuppressive treatment differences may have increased patient repertoire variability.

The sequenced sample was blood. The TCR comes from a human donor with ulcerative colitis or Crohn's disease, or a healthy co-twin of an affected twin (not recorded which). This sequence joins TRBV7-2 and TRBJ2-7. The CDR3 loop reads CASSLAPGTYEQYF.